Each of the 11 T cell receptor beta chains below was sequenced from the same sample in a study of blood T cell repertoires in COVID-19. Method: immunoSEQ multiplex PCR; TCRdb's copy keeps in-frame clones and lacks some. The profile covers some 350,000 clones, with around nine tenths appearing a single time and under 3.5% taken by the ten largest. What was sequenced was peripheral blood. The origin of the receptors is a woman aged 18-29 years who had recovered from COVID-19.

This clone was seen more than once but under ten times. CDR3 in amino acids: CASKIAGEAYNEQFF. The CDR3 region has the DNA TGTGCCAGCAAGATAGCGGGAGAGGCCTACAATGAGCAGTTCTTC. V gene TRBV2 combines with J gene TRBJ2-1, with TRBD2 matching 9 bases. CDR3 size: 15 residues. The J segment lost 2 bases and the V segment lost 7 bases, leaving 6 bases of the junction unmatched. Germline V CDR1 and CDR2: SNHLY, FYNNEI.

This clone was detected only a few times. The V and J genes are TRBV19 and TRBJ2-1; 7 bases line up with TRBD2. The V gene's germline CDR1 is LNHDA and CDR2 SQIVND (reference sequence). J was trimmed by 7 bases and V by 6 bases; bases with no gene match: 9. This CDR3 is 14 amino acids long. Written as DNA, the CDR3 is TGTGCCAGTAGGACTAGCCAATGGGGGAATGAGCAGTTCTTC. This encodes CASRTSQWGNEQFF.

The chain carries TRBV12-3 or TRBV12-4 and TRBJ1-3, with D tentatively TRBD1 (6 bases). V shed 4 bases and J shed 4 bases, with 8 bases lying between them. The CDR3 runs to 13 residues. The CDR3 DNA reads as TGTGCCAGCAGTTACCAGGGGGGAAACACCATATATTTT. This encodes CASSYQGGNTIYF.

This chain connects TRBV5-1 to TRBJ1-1; TRBD1 might be the D (5 bases). The V end was cut by 1 base, the J end by 5 bases, with 9 bases between. Germline CDR1 SGHRS, CDR2 YFSETQ. The CDR3 is 13 residues long. CDR3 residues: CASSLQGWTEAFF. The CDR3 DNA reads as TGCGCCAGCAGCTTGCAGGGCTGGACTGAAGCTTTCTTT.

The chain joins TRBV6-5 to TRBJ2-1; the match to TRBD2 covers 9 bases. This CDR3 has 13 amino acids. V lost 6 bases and J lost 10; bases outside the gene matches: 7. CDR1 MNHEY and CDR2 SVGAGI come from the germline V gene. CDR3 coding DNA: TGTGCCAGCAGGGACCTTAGCGGGAGCGAGCAGTTCTTC. It codes for CASRDLSGSEQFF.

The genes are TRBV30 and TRBJ1-2, with TRBD1 identical over 7 bases. CDR1 and CDR2 from the germline V gene are GTSNPN and SVGIG (reference sequence). The ends lost 4 bases at V and 3 bases at J; junction bases unmatched: 8. The CDR3 extends over 14 amino acids. CDR3 in DNA: TGTGCCTGGAAAGTCGACAGGGCTTACTATGGCTACACCTTC. Translation gives CAWKVDRAYYGYTF.

This clone was seen a single time. The gene calls are TRBV7-9 and TRBJ2-1; D is uncertain. The germline V gene has CDR1 SEHNR and CDR2 FQNEAQ (reference sequence). The V end was cut by 6 bases, the J end by 6 bases, with 18 bases between. The CDR3 has 15 residues. CDR3 sequence (DNA): TGTGCCAGCAGGCATACAACCCATCGCGGCAATGAGCAGTTCTTC. It specifies CASRHTTHRGNEQFF.

The chain couples TRBV5-1 to TRBJ1-2, with 8 bases fitting TRBD1. Germline loops: CDR1 SGHRS, CDR2 YFSETQ. The CDR3 is made up of 14 amino acids. The ends lost 4 bases at V and 8 bases at J; junction bases unmatched: 10. The CDR3 protein is CASSKPDRDRGYTF. CDR3 DNA: TGCGCCAGCAGCAAACCGGACAGGGATCGAGGCTACACCTTC.

Concerning this clone: Mismatch with germline at one junction end may stem from a read error. The chain is built from TRBV6-2 or TRBV6-3 and TRBJ1-1; possible D gene TRBD1, 5 bases. CDR1 and CDR2 (germline): MNHEY, SVGEGT. The CDR3 has 14 amino acids. Written as DNA, the CDR3 is TGTGCCAGCACTTACATCGGGGGTAACACTGAAGCTTTCTTT. This translates into CASTYIGGNTEAFF.

The chain carries TRBV10-3 and TRBJ2-3, with D maybe TRBD2 (6 bases). Trimming stripped 7 bases from V and 0 bases from J, with 14 bases between. The CDR3 covers 15 residues. Germline V gene data show CDR1 as ENHRY and CDR2 as SYGVKD. CDR3 sequence (DNA): TGTGCCATCAAGGGACTGTTACATAGCACAGATACGCAGTATTTT. Translated, it gives CAIKGLLHSTDTQYF.

The V call is TRBV9, the J call TRBJ2-2, with 14 bases that match TRBD2. Trimming at V came to 3 bases and at J to 8 bases, leaving 12 bases not matched to a gene. In germline, CDR1 is SGDLS, CDR2 YYNGEE. The CDR3 length is 18 residues. This chain's CDR3 is CASSEEGLAGVSVGELFF. The CDR3, as DNA: TGTGCCAGCAGCGAAGAGGGACTAGCGGGAGTCTCGGTTGGGGAGCTGTTTTTT.